These 8 T cell receptor beta chains originate from one sample sequenced in a study of control samples from healthy donors and cancer patients. Produced via immunoSEQ multiplex PCR; TCRdb's table is partial and in-frame only. Here the sample spans around 110,000 clones, around 87% being singletons. The sequenced sample was PBMCs. The receptor source for this set is a woman in her forties or fifties with colorectal cancer.

This chain connects TRBV11-3 to TRBJ2-1; TRBD1 or TRBD2 may be the D gene (5 bases each). CDR3 length: 15 amino acids. Trimming removed 4 bases from V and 6 bases from J, with 16 bases in between. Germline CDR1 reads SGHNT; CDR2 reads YENEEA. The CDR3 DNA sequence: TGTGCCAGCAGCTCTGGCAGGGAGTTGTTCAATGAGCAGTTCTTC. It translates to CASSSGRELFNEQFF.

Points on this clone: Other DNA sequences in this specimen translate into the identical CDR3. The chain employs TRBV29-1 and TRBJ2-7; TRBD2 matches at 13 bases. This CDR3 has 13 amino acids. From germline, CDR1 is SQVTM and CDR2 ANQGSEA. Trimming removed 4 bases from V and 3 bases from J; junction bases left unmatched: 0. In DNA, the CDR3 is TGCAGCGTTGGGACTAGCGGGAGCTACGAGCAGTACTTC. This sequence encodes CSVGTSGSYEQYF.

This chain joins TRBV28 and TRBJ2-7, with 13 bases identical to TRBD2. Looked up from germline, CDR1 is MDHEN and CDR2 is SYDVKM. J gave up 2 bases and V 4 bases, and 11 bases lay outside the gene matches. The CDR3 has 18 amino acids. The CDR3 sequence is CASSSYPRLAGGPYEQYF. Here the CDR3 DNA reads TGTGCCAGCAGTTCGTACCCTAGACTAGCGGGAGGCCCCTACGAGCAGTACTTC.

The chain joins TRBV6-1 to TRBJ1-1, with 9 bases fitting TRBD1. The CDR3 covers 15 residues. Germline assignment: CDR1 MNHNS and CDR2 SASEGT. J lost 5 bases, V lost 3 bases, and 7 bases had no gene match. CDR3 nucleotides: TGTGCCAGCAGTGAGGACAGGGGAGTGGGGACTGAAGCTTTCTTT. This gives the protein CASSEDRGVGTEAFF.

The J gene is TRBJ1-1, the V gene TRBV27; a weak D match, TRBD1 (5 bases). Trimming removed 3 bases at V and 4 bases at J, with 12 bases between. Germline CDR1 reads MNHEY; CDR2 reads SMNVEV (reference sequence). The CDR3 spans 14 residues. In DNA, the CDR3 is TGTGCCAGCAGTTTGACGGCCGGGGCCACTGAAGCTTTCTTT. Its protein product is CASSLTAGATEAFF.

Of note for this clone: The identical CDR3 is also encoded by other nucleotide sequences in the sample. V is TRBV2 and J is TRBJ1-5, with TRBD1 matching over 7 bases. The V gene end was trimmed by 3 bases and the J gene end by 4 bases; junction bases not matched to a gene: 3. Germline lookup yields CDR1 SNHLY and CDR2 FYNNEI. The CDR3 is made up of 14 amino acids. DNA for the CDR3: TGTGCCAGCAGTGAGAGGGGGCGAAATCAGCCCCAGCATTTT. Its protein is CASSERGRNQPQHF.

This chain uses TRBV6-5 with TRBJ2-6; D uncertain. Germline V CDR1 and CDR2: MNHEY, SVGAGI. Trimming removed 6 bases from V and 4 bases from J, with 13 bases in between. This CDR3 has 15 amino acids. This CDR3 reads CASRTLGSGANVLTF. The CDR3 DNA reads TGTGCCAGCAGGACTCTAGGCTCCGGGGCCAACGTCCTGACTTTC.

The rearrangement links TRBV20-1 to TRBJ2-1; 7 bases map to TRBD1. V lost 8 bases and J lost 5; bases outside the gene matches: 3. The CDR3 totals 11 residues. Germline V gene sequence: CDR1 DFQATT, CDR2 SNEGSKA (reference sequence). The chain's CDR3 is CSQGVNNEQFF. In DNA, the CDR3 is TGCAGTCAGGGGGTCAACAATGAGCAGTTCTTC.